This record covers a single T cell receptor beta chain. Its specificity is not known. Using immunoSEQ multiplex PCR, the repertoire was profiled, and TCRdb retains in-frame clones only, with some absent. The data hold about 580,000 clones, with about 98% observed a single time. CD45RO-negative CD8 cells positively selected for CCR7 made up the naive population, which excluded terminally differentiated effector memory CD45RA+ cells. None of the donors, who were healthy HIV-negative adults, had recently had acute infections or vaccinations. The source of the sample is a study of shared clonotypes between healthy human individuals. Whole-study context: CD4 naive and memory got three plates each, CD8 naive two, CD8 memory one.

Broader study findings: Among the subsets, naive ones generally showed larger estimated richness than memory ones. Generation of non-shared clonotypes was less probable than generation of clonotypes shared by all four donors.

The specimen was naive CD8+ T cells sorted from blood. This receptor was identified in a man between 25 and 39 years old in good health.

CDR3 sequence: CASNPVRPLNTEAFF. In DNA form, the CDR3 reads TGTGCCAGCAACCCGGTCAGACCTTTGAACACTGAAGCTTTCTTT. The rearrangement uses TRBV27 and TRBJ1-1; D unclear. The ends were cut back, 7 bases at V and 0 bases at J, with 15 bases in the middle. Per the germline V gene, CDR1 is MNHEY and CDR2 is SMNVEV (reference sequence). The CDR3 covers 15 residues.